This is a list of T cell receptor beta chains from one sample in a study of CD8 T cells in Susac syndrome. Each CDR3 protein gets one entry after TCRdb re-called the immunoSEQ multiplex PCR reads with MiXCR. The data hold under 200,000 distinct CDR3 sequences, with 85% to 95% observed a single time. The specimen sequenced was CD4+ T cells from PBMCs. The receptors derive from a human donor with Susac syndrome. The CDR3 runs from the conserved cysteine through the conserved F or W. The order of the fields is clone size, J gene, V gene, CDR3 length, D gene, CDR3 DNA, CDR3 protein. The D gene is left open where the match is weak. Some rows have no size entry. The others give once, few or many, or a class for an expanded clone.

abundance: .; j_gene: TRBJ1-6; v_gene: TRBV2; len: 15; d_gene: .; CDR3nt: TGTGCCAGCAGTTCAAAGGGGATACGTAATTCACCCCTCCACTTT; CDR3aa: CASSSKGIRNSPLHF
abundance: .; j_gene: TRBJ1-1; v_gene: TRBV15; len: 16; d_gene: .; CDR3nt: TGTGCCACCAGCAGAGGGGGGGGTAACGCGGGCACTGAAGCTTTCTTT; CDR3aa: CATSRGGGNAGTEAFF
abundance: .; j_gene: TRBJ1-2; v_gene: TRBV29-1; len: 12; d_gene: .; CDR3nt: TGCAGCGTTGTATGGGGTAACTATGGCTACACCTTC; CDR3aa: CSVVWGNYGYTF
abundance: .; j_gene: TRBJ2-7; v_gene: TRBV7-2; len: 14; d_gene: .; CDR3nt: TGTGCCAGCAGGGAATCAGGGCCCTCCTACGAGCAGTACTTC; CDR3aa: CASRESGPSYEQYF
abundance: few; j_gene: TRBJ2-7; v_gene: TRBV15; len: 14; d_gene: TRBD2; CDR3nt: TGTGCCACCAGCAGAGAGGGGACTAGCGGGGAGCAGTACTTC; CDR3aa: CATSREGTSGEQYF
abundance: .; j_gene: TRBJ1-6; v_gene: TRBV20-1; len: 14; d_gene: .; CDR3nt: TGCAGTGCTAGAGATATAATTGGGGATTCACCCCTCCACTTT; CDR3aa: CSARDIIGDSPLHF
abundance: .; j_gene: TRBJ2-3; v_gene: TRBV15; len: 14; d_gene: .; CDR3nt: TGTGCCACCAGCTGGGGGCGGCGCACAGATACGCAGTATTTT; CDR3aa: CATSWGRRTDTQYF
abundance: .; j_gene: TRBJ2-1; v_gene: TRBV20-1; len: 18; d_gene: TRBD2; CDR3nt: TGCAGTGCTAGAGCTGCCCCGGGTAGCGGGGGGGCGAACAATGAGCAGTTCTTC; CDR3aa: CSARAAPGSGGANNEQFF
abundance: .; j_gene: TRBJ2-1; v_gene: TRBV5-1; len: 14; d_gene: .; CDR3nt: TGCGCCAGCAGCTTGTACCAGGATTACAATGAGCAGTTCTTC; CDR3aa: CASSLYQDYNEQFF
abundance: .; j_gene: TRBJ2-7; v_gene: TRBV2; len: 13; d_gene: TRBD1; CDR3nt: TGTGCCAGTCGGGACAGGATGAACTACGAGCAGTACTTC; CDR3aa: CASRDRMNYEQYF
abundance: .; j_gene: TRBJ1-1; v_gene: TRBV7-8; len: 13; d_gene: .; CDR3nt: TGTGCCAGCAGGCGGGCGGGGAACACTGAAGCTTTCTTT; CDR3aa: CASRRAGNTEAFF
abundance: .; j_gene: TRBJ1-1; v_gene: TRBV7-9; len: 9; d_gene: .; CDR3nt: TGTGCCAGCAGCTCAGAAGCTTTCTTT; CDR3aa: CASSSEAFF
abundance: .; j_gene: TRBJ1-1; v_gene: TRBV29-1; len: 11; d_gene: .; CDR3nt: TGCAGCTCATCGCCGGCCGCGGAGGCTTTCTTT; CDR3aa: CSSSPAAEAFF
abundance: once; j_gene: TRBJ1-6; v_gene: TRBV6-4; len: 13; d_gene: .; CDR3nt: TGTGCCAGCAGTGACAGGGCTGATTCACCCCTCCACTTT; CDR3aa: CASSDRADSPLHF
abundance: .; j_gene: TRBJ1-4; v_gene: TRBV3-1; len: 14; d_gene: TRBD1; CDR3nt: TGTGCCAGCAGCCATTCGACAGGGGGAGAAAAACTGTTTTTT; CDR3aa: CASSHSTGGEKLFF
abundance: .; j_gene: TRBJ2-1; v_gene: TRBV20-1; len: 13; d_gene: TRBD1; CDR3nt: TGCAGTGCGGACAGGGGGGGCCAAAATGAGCAGTTCTTC; CDR3aa: CSADRGGQNEQFF
abundance: .; j_gene: TRBJ1-2; v_gene: TRBV7-2; len: 17; d_gene: .; CDR3nt: TGTGCCAGCAGCTTAGGAGTTGGTAGAGGGACTAACTATGGCTACACCTTC; CDR3aa: CASSLGVGRGTNYGYTF
abundance: .; j_gene: TRBJ1-6; v_gene: TRBV4-3; len: 16; d_gene: .; CDR3nt: TGCGCCAGCAGCCAAACGGGATTCGGGCAGAATTCACCCCTCCACTTT; CDR3aa: CASSQTGFGQNSPLHF
abundance: .; j_gene: TRBJ2-7; v_gene: TRBV5-4; len: 15; d_gene: TRBD1; CDR3nt: TGTGCCAGCAGATCCACCCCGGACAGGGTCCACGAGCAGTACTTC; CDR3aa: CASRSTPDRVHEQYF
abundance: .; j_gene: TRBJ1-6; v_gene: TRBV2; len: 14; d_gene: TRBD1; CDR3nt: TGTGCCAGCAGCCCCGGACAGGCCAATTCACCCCTCCACTTT; CDR3aa: CASSPGQANSPLHF
abundance: .; j_gene: TRBJ2-1; v_gene: TRBV5-6; len: 14; d_gene: .; CDR3nt: TGTGCCAGCAGTCGGGAGAACAGGGTCTCGGGGCAGTTCTTC; CDR3aa: CASSRENRVSGQFF
abundance: .; j_gene: TRBJ2-5; v_gene: TRBV6-1; len: 16; d_gene: TRBD2; CDR3nt: TGTGCCAGCAGTGAAGACGGGGGGGGAGGTTTAGAGACCCAGTACTTC; CDR3aa: CASSEDGGGGLETQYF
abundance: .; j_gene: TRBJ2-5; v_gene: TRBV12-3/TRBV12-4; len: 15; d_gene: TRBD1; CDR3nt: TGTGCCAGCAGTCCATGGGACAGGGTGGGAGAGACCCAGTACTTC; CDR3aa: CASSPWDRVGETQYF